This TCR beta chain came from a study of T-cell memory formation after mild COVID-19. Study at large: The study found TCR clusters largely donor specific.

MiXCR, applied by TCRdb to the 5' RACE reads, yields one record per CDR3 protein. The profile shows about 430,000 distinct CDR3 sequences, more than 20% of them singletons. This clonotype came up a few times. Trimming shortened V by 1 base and J by 4 bases, and 17 bases separated the two germline ends. Germline V gene sequence: CDR1 SGHAT, CDR2 FQNNGV. CDR3 size: 17 residues. The specimen sequenced was PBMCs or a T cell subset sorted from them (not recorded which). This chain connects TRBV11-2 to TRBJ2-1; either TRBD1 or TRBD2 may supply D (5 bases each). This clonotype was sampled from an adult woman who had mild COVID-19 (a few samples of this study predate the infection). Cell type and time point are not known. The CDR3 protein is CASSLGRKGPLYNEQFF. DNA for the CDR3: TGTGCCAGCAGCTTAGGGCGGAAGGGACCTTTGTACAATGAGCAGTTCTTC.